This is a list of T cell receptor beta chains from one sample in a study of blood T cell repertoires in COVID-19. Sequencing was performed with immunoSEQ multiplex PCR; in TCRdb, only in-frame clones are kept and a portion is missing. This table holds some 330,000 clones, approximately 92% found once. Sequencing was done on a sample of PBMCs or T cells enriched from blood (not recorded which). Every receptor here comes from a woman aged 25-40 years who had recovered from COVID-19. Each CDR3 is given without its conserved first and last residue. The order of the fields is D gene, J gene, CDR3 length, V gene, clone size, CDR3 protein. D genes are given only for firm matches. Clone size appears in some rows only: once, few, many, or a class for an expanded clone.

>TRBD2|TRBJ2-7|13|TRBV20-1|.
SASYSAGAPYEQY
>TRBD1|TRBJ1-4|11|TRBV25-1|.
ASRGQGYEKLF
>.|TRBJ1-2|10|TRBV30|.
AWKRQGGGYT
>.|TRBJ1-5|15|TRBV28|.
ASSLYQGTYSNQPQH
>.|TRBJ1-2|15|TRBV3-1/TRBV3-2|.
ASSQDYLSRVDYGYT
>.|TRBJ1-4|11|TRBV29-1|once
SASAPGGEKLF
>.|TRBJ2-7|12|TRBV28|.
ASTDSSPFYEQY
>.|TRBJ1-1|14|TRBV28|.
ASSLSRSGGNTEAF
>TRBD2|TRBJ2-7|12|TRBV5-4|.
ASSPSGRGYEQY
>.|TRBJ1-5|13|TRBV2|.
ASSEAEYSNQPQH
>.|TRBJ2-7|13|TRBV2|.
ASSGGQGATYEQY
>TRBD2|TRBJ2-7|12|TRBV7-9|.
ASSSTGGQGEQY
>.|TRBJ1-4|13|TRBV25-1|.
ASSLLGPINEKLF
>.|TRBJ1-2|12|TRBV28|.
ASSNPSGNYGYT
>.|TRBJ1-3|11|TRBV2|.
ASSVRVLDTIY
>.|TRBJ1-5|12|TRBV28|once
ASTLRGGGQPQH
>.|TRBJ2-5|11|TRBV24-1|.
ATSAWGRETQY
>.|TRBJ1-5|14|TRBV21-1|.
ASSKGPRQSLQPQH
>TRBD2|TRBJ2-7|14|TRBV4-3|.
ASSQEGSGRAYEQY
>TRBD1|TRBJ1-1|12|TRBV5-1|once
ASSRQGSATEAF
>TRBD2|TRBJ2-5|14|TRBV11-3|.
ASSATSGIMVETQY
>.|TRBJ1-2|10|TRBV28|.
ASSTQTYGYT
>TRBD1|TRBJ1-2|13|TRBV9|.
ASSVGTGGGDGYT
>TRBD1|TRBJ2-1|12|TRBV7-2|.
ASSLGTGYNEQF
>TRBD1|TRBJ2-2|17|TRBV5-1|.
ASSLAGTGVFLSAGELF
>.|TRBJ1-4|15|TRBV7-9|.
ASSLGGSSATNEKLF
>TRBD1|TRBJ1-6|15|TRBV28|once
ASSLPPAGTGASPLH
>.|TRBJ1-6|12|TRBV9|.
ASSVVQANSPLH
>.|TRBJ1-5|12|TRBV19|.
ASSLMEGNQPQH
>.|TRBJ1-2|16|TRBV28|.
ASSSPPGEMISNYGYT
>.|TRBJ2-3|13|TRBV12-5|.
ASGLGGSSTDTQY
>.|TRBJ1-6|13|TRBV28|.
ASSLPGQLNSPLH
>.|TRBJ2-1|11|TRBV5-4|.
ASSRGDQTKQF
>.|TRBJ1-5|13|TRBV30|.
AWSLSTGINQPQH
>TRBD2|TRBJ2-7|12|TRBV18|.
ASSPPGGPYEQY
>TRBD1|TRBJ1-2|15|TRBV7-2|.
ASSLRAGTATLYGYT
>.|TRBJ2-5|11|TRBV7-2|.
ASSLAVEQTQY
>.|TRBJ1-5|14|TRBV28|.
ASTLGTSYSNQPQH
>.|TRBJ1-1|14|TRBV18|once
ASSPLYSSVATEAF
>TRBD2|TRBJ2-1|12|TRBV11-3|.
ASSLRTSSDEQF
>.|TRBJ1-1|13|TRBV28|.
ASSSPWQGETEAF
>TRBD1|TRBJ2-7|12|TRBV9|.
ASSPRDRTYEQY
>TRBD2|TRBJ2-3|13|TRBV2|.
ASSQGLAGEDTQY
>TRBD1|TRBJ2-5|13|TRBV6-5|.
ASTKGGQGRETQY
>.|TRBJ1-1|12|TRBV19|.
ASKYSTANTEAF
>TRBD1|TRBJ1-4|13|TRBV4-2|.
ASSQDREANEKLF
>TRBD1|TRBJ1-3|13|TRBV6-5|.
ASRDRGLGPRYIY
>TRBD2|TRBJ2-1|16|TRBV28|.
ASSSREGVRDSYNEQF
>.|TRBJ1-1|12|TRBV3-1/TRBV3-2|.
ASSLQVRNTEAF
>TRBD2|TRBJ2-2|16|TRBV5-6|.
ASSLGFDTRREGRELF
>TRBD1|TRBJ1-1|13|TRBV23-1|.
ASSQTDRVNNEAF
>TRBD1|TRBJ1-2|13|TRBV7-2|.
ASSSFRGGGNGYT
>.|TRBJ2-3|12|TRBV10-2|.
ASRPGDLTDTQY
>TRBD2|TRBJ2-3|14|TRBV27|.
ASSSLAGGPTDTQY
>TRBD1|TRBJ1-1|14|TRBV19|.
ASSIASRQGDTEAF
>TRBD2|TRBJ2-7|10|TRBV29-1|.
SVRAGAYEQY
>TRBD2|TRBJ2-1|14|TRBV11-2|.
ASSSLAGGAYNEQF
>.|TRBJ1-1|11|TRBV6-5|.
ASSYGRDTEAF